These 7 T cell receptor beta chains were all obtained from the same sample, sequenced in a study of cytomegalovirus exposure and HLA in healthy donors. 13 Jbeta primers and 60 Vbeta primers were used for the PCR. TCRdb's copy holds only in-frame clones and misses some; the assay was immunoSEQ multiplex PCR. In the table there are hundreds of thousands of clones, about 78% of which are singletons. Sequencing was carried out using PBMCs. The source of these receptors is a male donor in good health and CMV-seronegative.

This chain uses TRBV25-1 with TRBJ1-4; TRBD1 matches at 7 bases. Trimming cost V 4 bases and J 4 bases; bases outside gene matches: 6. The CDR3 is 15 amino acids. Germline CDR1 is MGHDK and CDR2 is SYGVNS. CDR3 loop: CASSGGQAINEKLFF. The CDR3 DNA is TGTGCCAGCAGTGGAGGACAGGCCATTAATGAAAAACTGTTTTTT.

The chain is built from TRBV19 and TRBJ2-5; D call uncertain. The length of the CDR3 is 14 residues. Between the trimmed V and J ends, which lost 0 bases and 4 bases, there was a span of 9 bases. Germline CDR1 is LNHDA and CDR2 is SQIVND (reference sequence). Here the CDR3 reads CASSIDPGGETQYF. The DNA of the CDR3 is TGTGCCAGTAGTATAGATCCCGGTGGAGAGACCCAGTACTTC.

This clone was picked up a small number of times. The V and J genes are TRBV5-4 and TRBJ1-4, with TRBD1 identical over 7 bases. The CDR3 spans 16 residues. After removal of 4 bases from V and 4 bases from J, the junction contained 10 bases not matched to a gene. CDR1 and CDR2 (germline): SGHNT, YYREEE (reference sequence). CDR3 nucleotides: TGTGCCAGCAGCCCCCAATCGGGGGACAGTAATGAAAAACTGTTTTTT. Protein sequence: CASSPQSGDSNEKLFF.

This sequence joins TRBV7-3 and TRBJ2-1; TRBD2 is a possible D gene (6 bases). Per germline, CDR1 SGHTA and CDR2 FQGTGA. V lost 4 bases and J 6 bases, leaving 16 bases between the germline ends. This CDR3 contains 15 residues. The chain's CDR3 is CASSSTSVISNEQFF. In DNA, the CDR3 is TGTGCCAGCAGCTCGACTAGTGTGATCTCCAATGAGCAGTTCTTC.

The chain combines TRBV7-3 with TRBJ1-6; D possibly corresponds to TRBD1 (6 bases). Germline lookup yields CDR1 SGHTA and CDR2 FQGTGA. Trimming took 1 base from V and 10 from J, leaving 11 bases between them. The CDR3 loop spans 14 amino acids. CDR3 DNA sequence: TGTGCCAGCAGCTTAAACAGGGCTGACTCACCCCTCCACTTT. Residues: CASSLNRADSPLHF.

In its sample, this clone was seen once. The CDR3 is CASSPGQAGSYEQYF. In DNA form, the CDR3 reads TGTGCCAGTAGTCCTGGACAGGCGGGGTCCTACGAGCAGTACTTC. This rearrangement joins TRBV19 to TRBJ2-7, with D possibly being TRBD1 (7 bases). Trimming removed 5 bases at V and 1 base at J, with 15 bases between. In germline, CDR1 is LNHDA, CDR2 SQIVND (reference sequence). This CDR3 has 15 residues.

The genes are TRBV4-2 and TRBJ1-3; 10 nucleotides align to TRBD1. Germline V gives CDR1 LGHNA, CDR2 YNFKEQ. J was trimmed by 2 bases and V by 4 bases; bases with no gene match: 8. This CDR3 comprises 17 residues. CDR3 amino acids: CASSREKGTGAGNTIYF. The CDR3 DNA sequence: TGTGCCAGCAGCCGAGAGAAAGGGACAGGGGCTGGAAACACCATATATTTT.